This T cell receptor (beta chain) was identified in a study of blood T cell repertoires in COVID-19. Deletions cut 4 bases from V and 1 base from J, with 17 bases between. Germline lookup yields CDR1 MGHDK and CDR2 SYGVNS. The CDR3 is 17 residues long. Generated by immunoSEQ multiplex PCR, the TCRdb table keeps only in-frame clones and is missing some. The table shows around 84,000 clones, with about 73% occurring only once. Source material: peripheral blood. The TCR sequence derives from a man in his fifties or sixties with active or convalescent COVID-19. The chain uses TRBV25-1 and TRBJ2-1, with D perhaps matching TRBD1 (6 bases). The CDR3 region is CASSAVSAGESYNEQFF. Written as DNA, the CDR3 is TGTGCCAGCAGTGCTGTCAGCGCAGGGGAGTCCTACAATGAGCAGTTCTTC.